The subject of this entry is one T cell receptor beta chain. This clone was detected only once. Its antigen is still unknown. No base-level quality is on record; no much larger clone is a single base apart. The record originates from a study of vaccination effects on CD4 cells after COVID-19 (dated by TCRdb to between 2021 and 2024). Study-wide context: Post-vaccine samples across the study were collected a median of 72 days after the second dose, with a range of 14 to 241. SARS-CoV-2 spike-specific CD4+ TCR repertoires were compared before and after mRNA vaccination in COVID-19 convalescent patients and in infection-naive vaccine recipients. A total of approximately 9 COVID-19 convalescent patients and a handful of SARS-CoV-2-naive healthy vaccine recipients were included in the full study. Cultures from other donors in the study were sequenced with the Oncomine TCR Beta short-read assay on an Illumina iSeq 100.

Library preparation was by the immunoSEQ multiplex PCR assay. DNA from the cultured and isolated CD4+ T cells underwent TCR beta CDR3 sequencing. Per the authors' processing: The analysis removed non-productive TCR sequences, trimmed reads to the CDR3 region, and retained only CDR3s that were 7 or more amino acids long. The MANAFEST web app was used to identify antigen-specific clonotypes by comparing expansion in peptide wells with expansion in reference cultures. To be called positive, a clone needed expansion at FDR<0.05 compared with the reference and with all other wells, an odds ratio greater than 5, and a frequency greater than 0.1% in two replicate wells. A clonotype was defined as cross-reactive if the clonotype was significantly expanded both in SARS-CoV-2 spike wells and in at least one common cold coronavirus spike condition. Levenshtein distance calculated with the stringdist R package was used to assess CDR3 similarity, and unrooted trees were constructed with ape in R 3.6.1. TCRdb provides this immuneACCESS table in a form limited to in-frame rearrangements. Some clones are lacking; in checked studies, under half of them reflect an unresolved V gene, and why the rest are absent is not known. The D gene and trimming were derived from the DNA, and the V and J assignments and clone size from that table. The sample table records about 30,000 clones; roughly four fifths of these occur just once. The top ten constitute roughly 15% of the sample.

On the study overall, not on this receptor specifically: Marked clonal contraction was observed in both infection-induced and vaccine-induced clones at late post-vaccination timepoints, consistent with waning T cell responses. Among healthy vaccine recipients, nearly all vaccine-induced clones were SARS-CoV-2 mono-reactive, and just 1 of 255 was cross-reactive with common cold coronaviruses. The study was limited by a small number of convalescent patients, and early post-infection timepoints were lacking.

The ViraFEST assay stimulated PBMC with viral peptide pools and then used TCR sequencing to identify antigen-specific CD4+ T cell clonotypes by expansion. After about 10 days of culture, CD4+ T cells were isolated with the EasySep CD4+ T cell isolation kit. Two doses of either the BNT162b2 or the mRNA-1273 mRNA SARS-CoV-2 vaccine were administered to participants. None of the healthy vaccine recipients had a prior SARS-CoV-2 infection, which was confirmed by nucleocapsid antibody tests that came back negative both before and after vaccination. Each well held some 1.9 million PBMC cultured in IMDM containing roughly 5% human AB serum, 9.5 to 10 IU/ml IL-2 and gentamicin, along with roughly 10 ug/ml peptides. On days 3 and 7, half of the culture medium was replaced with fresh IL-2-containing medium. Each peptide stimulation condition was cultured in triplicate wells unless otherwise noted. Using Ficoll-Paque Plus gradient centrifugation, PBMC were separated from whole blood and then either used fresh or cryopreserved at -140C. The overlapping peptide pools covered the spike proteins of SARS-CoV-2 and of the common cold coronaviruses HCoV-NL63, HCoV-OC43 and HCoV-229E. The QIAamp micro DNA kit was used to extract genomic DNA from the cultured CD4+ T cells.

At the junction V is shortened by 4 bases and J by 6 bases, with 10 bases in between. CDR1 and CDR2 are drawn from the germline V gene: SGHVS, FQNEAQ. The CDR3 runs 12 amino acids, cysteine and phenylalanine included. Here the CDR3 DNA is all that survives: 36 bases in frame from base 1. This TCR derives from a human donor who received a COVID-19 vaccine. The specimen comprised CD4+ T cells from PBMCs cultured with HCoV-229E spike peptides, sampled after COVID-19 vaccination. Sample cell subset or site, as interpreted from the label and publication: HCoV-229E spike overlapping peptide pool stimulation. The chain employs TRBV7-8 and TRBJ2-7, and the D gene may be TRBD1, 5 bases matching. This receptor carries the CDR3 CASSSAGFEQYF. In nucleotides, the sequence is TGTGCCAGCAGCTCCGCAGGGTTCGAGCAGTACTTC. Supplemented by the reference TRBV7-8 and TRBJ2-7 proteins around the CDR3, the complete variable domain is GAGVSQSPRYKVAKRGQDVALRCDPISGHVSLFWYQQALGQGPEFLTYFQNEAQLDKSGLPSDRFFAERPEGSVSTLKIQRTQQEDSAVYLCASSSAGFEQYFGPGTRLTVT.